Listed here are 24 T cell receptor beta chains from one sample, sequenced in a study of blood T cell repertoires in COVID-19. The protocol was immunoSEQ multiplex PCR, while the TCRdb copy is restricted to in-frame clones and leaves out a portion. The sample records roughly 150,000 clones, 84% being singletons. The sample consisted of PBMCs or T cells enriched from blood (not recorded which). These TCRs come from a woman between 18 and 29 years old who had been exposed to COVID-19.

The chain recombines TRBV18 with TRBJ2-2, with D perhaps matching TRBD1 (5 bases). The CDR3 is 13 residues long. Per the germline V gene, CDR1 is KGHSH and CDR2 is LQKENI. V was trimmed by 3 bases and J by 3 bases, leaving 5 bases between them. The CDR3: CASSPGHTGELFF. In nucleotides, the CDR3 is TGTGCCAGCTCACCGGGGCACACCGGGGAGCTGTTTTTT.

The chain couples TRBV12-3 or TRBV12-4 to TRBJ1-2, with D uncertain. This CDR3 region has 13 residues. Trimming shortened V by 4 bases and J by 8 bases, and 14 bases separated the two germline ends. CDR3 nucleotides: TGTGCCAGCAGTTGGGCCTCGCATGGGGGCTACACCTTC. Translating it yields CASSWASHGGYTF.

This clone was observed once. The chain joins TRBV7-8 to TRBJ2-3, with a weak D call TRBD1 (5 bases). With 4 bases removed from V and 1 base from J, the gap between germline ends came to 12 bases. The CDR3 extends over 15 amino acids. Germline V CDR1 and CDR2: SGHVS, FQNEAQ. DNA for the CDR3: TGTGCCAGCAGCTCCCTGACAGCCGGCACAGATACGCAGTATTTT. Its protein is CASSSLTAGTDTQYF.

The chain employs TRBV4-2 and TRBJ2-5; 11 bases are shared with TRBD2. Germline V CDR1 and CDR2: LGHNA, YNFKEQ. V lost 3 bases, J lost 4 bases, and 7 bases stayed unmatched. The CDR3 length is 16 residues. As DNA, the CDR3 is TGTGCCAGCAGCCAGGCTAGCGGGAGGTTGGTAGAGACCCAGTACTTC. This sequence encodes CASSQASGRLVETQYF.

The rearrangement uses TRBV27 and TRBJ2-3, with TRBD1 as a possible D gene (6 bases). CDR1 MNHEY and CDR2 SMNVEV come from the germline V gene (reference sequence). The CDR3 is 17 amino acids. Trimming pared 8 bases from V and 2 bases from J, leaving 23 bases between. CDR3 bases: TGTGCCAGCGCGGACAGCCCCCCACCAGCTACCACAGATACGCAGTATTTT. Translated: CASADSPPPATTDTQYF.

The chain employs TRBV27 and TRBJ2-2; maybe TRBD1 (6 bases). Germline V CDR1 and CDR2: MNHEY, SMNVEV (reference sequence). V was cut by 9 bases and J by 0 bases, with 8 bases left in between. This CDR3 is 13 amino acids long. The CDR3 loop reads CASGQSNTGELFF. The CDR3 nucleotides are TGTGCCAGTGGACAGTCGAACACCGGGGAGCTGTTTTTT.

This clone appeared a few times. The chain combines TRBV29-1 with TRBJ2-2, with a weak D call TRBD2 (5 bases). CDR1 SQVTM and CDR2 ANQGSEA come from the germline V gene. CDR3 length equals 14 residues. V was trimmed by 3 bases and J by 3 bases, leaving 11 bases between them. The CDR3 loop is CSVESGRDTGELFF. CDR3 in DNA: TGCAGCGTTGAGTCGGGGAGAGACACCGGGGAGCTGTTTTTT.

The V and J genes are TRBV15 and TRBJ1-5, with 7 nucleotides matching TRBD1. The V gene's germline CDR1 is LNHNV and CDR2 YYDKDF (reference sequence). CDR3 length: 14 amino acids. J lost 5 bases, V lost 3 bases, and 4 bases had no gene match. The CDR3 region is CATSSLRGDQPQHF. CDR3 coding DNA: TGTGCCACCAGCAGCCTCAGGGGGGATCAGCCCCAGCATTTT. The full variable domain, rest sourced from reference TRBV15 and TRBJ1-5, is DAMVIQNPRYQVTQFGKPVTLSCSQTLNHNVMYWYQQKSSQAPKLLFHYYDKDFNNEADTPDNFQSRRPNTSFCFLDIRSPGLGDTAMYLCATSSLRGDQPQHFGDGTRLSIL.

The V and J genes are TRBV11-2 and TRBJ1-4; 8 bases match TRBD1. The CDR3 sequence is 15 residues long. J was trimmed by 5 bases and V by 4 bases; bases with no gene match: 6. Per germline, CDR1 SGHAT and CDR2 FQNNGV. The DNA for the CDR3 is TGTGCCAGCAGCTATGGACAGGGAGGGAATGAAAAACTGTTTTTT. This sequence encodes CASSYGQGGNEKLFF.

This sequence joins TRBV24-1 and TRBJ2-2, with 10 positions matching TRBD2. In germline, CDR1 is KGHDR, CDR2 SFDVKD. J lost 5 bases, V lost 1 base, and 3 bases had no gene match. The CDR3 covers 16 residues. The CDR3 nucleotides read TGTGCCACCAGTGATTTAGCTAGCGGGAGAACCGGGGAGCTGTTTTTT. Amino acid sequence: CATSDLASGRTGELFF.

This chain links TRBV24-1 with TRBJ1-2; TRBD1 might be the D (5 bases). Trimming removed 9 bases at V and 5 bases at J, with 15 bases between. Germline V gene data show CDR1 as KGHDR and CDR2 as SFDVKD. CDR3 length: 13 amino acids. This CDR3 is CATSSQGIYGYTF. In DNA, the CDR3 is TGTGCCACCTCCTCCCAGGGAATATATGGCTACACCTTC.

The chain couples TRBV9 to TRBJ2-1, with 12 bases identical to TRBD2. The trim removed 0 bases at V and 9 bases at J, leaving 10 bases unmatched. Germline lookup yields CDR1 SGDLS and CDR2 YYNGEE. The CDR3 is 17 amino acids. CDR3 sequence (DNA): TGTGCCAGCAGCGTAGCTCCGTCTAGCGGGAGGGCAGGTGAGCAGTTCTTC. Translated, it gives CASSVAPSSGRAGEQFF.

The rearrangement links TRBV2 to TRBJ1-1; TRBD1 matches 11 bases. Trimming took 4 bases from V and 11 from J; bases not matched to a gene: 6. The length of the CDR3 is 13 residues. From germline, CDR1 is SNHLY and CDR2 FYNNEI. The CDR3 sequence: CASSGLGQGVAFF. CDR3 in DNA: TGTGCCAGCAGTGGGCTGGGACAGGGGGTTGCTTTCTTT.

V usage is TRBV2 and J usage is TRBJ1-1; 10 bases align to TRBD1. This CDR3 has 14 amino acids. Germline trimming cut 7 bases from V and 4 bases from J; bases unmatched to any gene: 6. Germline CDR1 SNHLY, CDR2 FYNNEI. DNA of the CDR3: TGTGCCAGCAACCAGGACAGGGGGATCACTGAAGCTTTCTTT. It specifies CASNQDRGITEAFF.

This chain uses TRBV6-2 or TRBV6-3 with TRBJ2-7; TRBD2 agrees at 8 bases. CDR3 size: 16 residues. The J segment lost 6 bases and the V segment lost 2 bases, leaving 12 bases of the junction unmatched. Germline V gives CDR1 MNHEY, CDR2 SVGEGT. As DNA, the CDR3 is TGTGCCAGCAGTTACGGGGCGGGGACTAGGGGGTTCGAGCAGTACTTC. Translated, it gives CASSYGAGTRGFEQYF.

The chain couples TRBV5-5 to TRBJ1-5; 10 positions agree with TRBD1. V lost 2 bases to trimming and J lost 0 bases; unmatched junction nucleotides: 14. In germline, CDR1 is SGHKS, CDR2 YYEKEE (reference sequence). CDR3 length: 20 residues. In nucleotides, the CDR3 is TGTGCCAGCAGCTTAAACTCGGGACAGGGGATACAGAATAGCAATCAGCCCCAGCATTTT. Amino acid sequence: CASSLNSGQGIQNSNQPQHF.

The CDR3 loop reads CASSPLTSGPYNEQFF. The CDR3 nucleotides are TGTGCCAGCTCACCACTAACTAGCGGGCCCTACAATGAGCAGTTCTTC. V gene TRBV18 combines with J gene TRBJ2-1; 9 nucleotides agree with TRBD2. The CDR3 extends over 16 amino acids. Germline CDR1 is KGHSH and CDR2 is LQKENI. Trimming took 1 base from V and 2 from J; bases not matched to a gene: 3.

The V gene is TRBV6-5, the J gene TRBJ1-6; D is possibly TRBD1 (5 bases). V gave up 6 bases and J gave up 4 bases, with 10 bases separating them. Germline V gene data show CDR1 as MNHEY and CDR2 as SVGAGI. This CDR3 is 14 amino acids long. The CDR3 sequence is CASSAGPYNSPLHF. As DNA, the CDR3 is TGTGCCAGCAGCGCAGGGCCATATAATTCACCCCTCCACTTT.

The CDR3 DNA reads as TGTGCCTGGAGTGTACTGGGGGGGGTAACTAATGAAAAACTGTTTTTT. Protein product: CAWSVLGGVTNEKLFF. The rearrangement links TRBV30 to TRBJ1-4; possible D gene TRBD1, 5 bases. V lost 0 bases to trimming and J lost 1 base, with 12 bases between them. Per germline, CDR1 GTSNPN and CDR2 SVGIG (reference sequence). The CDR3 loop spans 16 amino acids.

The chain links TRBV9 to TRBJ2-3; TRBD2 matches at 12 bases. Trimming took 2 bases from V and 6 from J; bases not matched to a gene: 7. Germline-derived CDR1 and CDR2 are SGDLS and YYNGEE. The CDR3 loop spans 16 amino acids. The CDR3 nucleotides read TGTGCCAGCAGCGTTCTAGCGGGAGGGCCGGCGGATACGCAGTATTTT. As protein: CASSVLAGGPADTQYF.

The chain is built from TRBV5-1 and TRBJ1-3, with D unclear. The CDR3 is 16 amino acids. Germline assignment: CDR1 SGHRS and CDR2 YFSETQ. The ends were cut back, 2 bases at V and 0 bases at J, with 12 bases in the middle. The CDR3 loop reads CASSFNGLTSGNTIYF. In DNA form, the CDR3 reads TGCGCCAGCAGCTTCAACGGACTGACCTCTGGAAACACCATATATTTT.

This chain links TRBV9 with TRBJ1-6; tentative D call: TRBD1 (6 bases). Trimming took off 2 bases at V and 10 bases at J, with 10 bases between the two ends. The CDR3 totals 13 residues. Germline assignment: CDR1 SGDLS and CDR2 YYNGEE. The CDR3 is CASSVSGVSPLHF. In DNA form, the CDR3 reads TGTGCCAGCAGCGTTTCAGGGGTATCACCCCTCCACTTT.

This chain links TRBV11-2 with TRBJ1-3; D unresolved. The CDR3 totals 12 residues. The germline V and J ends were trimmed by 3 bases and 6 bases, with 6 bases remaining between them. Germline V gene lookup returns CDR1 SGHAT and CDR2 FQNNGV. CDR3 nucleotides: TGTGCCAGCAGCTTCGGAGTAAACACCATATATTTT. Amino acids: CASSFGVNTIYF.

This rearrangement joins TRBV21-1 to TRBJ1-2; TRBD1 is taken as the D call from the table, unchecked against the DNA. TRBV21-1 is given as a pseudogene. The CDR3 totals 13 residues. CDR3 DNA: TGTGCCAGCAGCAAAGGACAGGGCTATGGCTACACCTTC. Translated, it gives CASSKGQGYGYTF.